The 26 T cell receptor beta chains presented below share a single source sample, sequenced in a study of T cell responses to AZD1222 COVID-19 vaccine. Measured with immunoSEQ multiplex PCR; TCRdb has only the in-frame clones, and not every one. The table lists about 110,000 clones, 81% of them singletons. The sequences come from peripheral blood, collected on day 0 of AZD1222 vaccination. The source is an adult in good health.

The V gene is TRBV6-1, the J gene TRBJ1-1; maybe TRBD1 (5 bases). The germline V gene has CDR1 MNHNS and CDR2 SASEGT. Trimming pared 3 bases from V and 2 bases from J, leaving 7 bases between. This CDR3 comprises 13 residues. CDR3 bases: TGTGCCAGCAGTGACCGGGACAACACTGAAGCTTTCTTT. This translates into CASSDRDNTEAFF.

V gene TRBV19 combines with J gene TRBJ1-5; the D gene is possibly TRBD1 (6 bases). This CDR3 region has 16 residues. CDR1 LNHDA and CDR2 SQIVND come from the germline V gene (reference sequence). Deletions cut 7 bases from V and 7 bases from J, with 23 bases between. This CDR3 is CASTKWIGGSRQPQHF. The DNA of the CDR3 is TGTGCCAGTACCAAATGGATAGGGGGATCAAGGCAGCCCCAGCATTTT.

The chain employs TRBV13 and TRBJ2-2; tentative D call: TRBD2 (7 bases). CDR3 size: 17 residues. Trimming pared 5 bases from V and 6 bases from J, leaving 22 bases between. CDR1 PRHDT and CDR2 FYEKMQ come from the germline V gene (reference sequence). As DNA, the CDR3 is TGTGCCAGCAGCCTAACGGGGGGCAGGAGGATAGCCGGGGAGCTGTTTTTT. Translated, it gives CASSLTGGRRIAGELFF.

As concerns this clone: Other DNA variants within this sample encode the same CDR3. The gene calls are TRBV27 and TRBJ1-2; a weak D match, TRBD1 (5 bases). This CDR3 is built from 12 residues. CDR1 is MNHEY, CDR2 SMNVEV, per germline (reference sequence). Trimming shortened V by 2 bases and J by 5 bases, and 6 bases separated the two germline ends. In nucleotides, the CDR3 is TGTGCCAGCAGTTTACAGGGTTATGGCTACACCTTC. Its translation: CASSLQGYGYTF.

The CDR3 region has the DNA TGTGCCAGCAGCTTCGGACAGGGGCAAGAGACCCAGTACTTC. It encodes CASSFGQGQETQYF. The chain recombines TRBV5-4 with TRBJ2-5; TRBD1 aligns across 9 bases. J was trimmed by 2 bases and V by 2 bases; bases with no gene match: 1. Germline values: CDR1 SGHNT, CDR2 YYREEE (reference sequence). This CDR3 spans 14 amino acids.

This chain uses TRBV7-9 with TRBJ2-7; 10 bases agree with TRBD2. With 4 bases clipped from V and 3 bases from J, the junction kept 6 bases outside the gene matches. The length of the CDR3 is 15 residues. Germline V CDR1 and CDR2: SEHNR, FQNEAQ (reference sequence). CDR3 protein: CASSSSGRDIYEQYF. CDR3 nucleotides: TGTGCCAGCAGCTCGAGCGGGAGGGATATCTACGAGCAGTACTTC.

This chain connects TRBV5-1 to TRBJ2-3, with a possible D match to TRBD1 (6 bases). The CDR3 length is 15 residues. Trimming took off 1 base at V and 2 bases at J, with 11 bases between the two ends. Germline loops: CDR1 SGHRS, CDR2 YFSETQ. The CDR3 region is CASSLIRTATDTQYF. CDR3 DNA: TGCGCCAGCAGCTTGATCAGGACAGCCACAGATACGCAGTATTTT.

There are a few counts of this clone. V usage is TRBV28 and J usage is TRBJ1-1; 8 nucleotides match TRBD1. The ends lost 6 bases at V and 11 bases at J; junction bases unmatched: 8. This CDR3 is built from 12 residues. Looked up from germline, CDR1 is MDHEN and CDR2 is SYDVKM. CDR3 nucleotides: TGTGCCAGCAGGGTCGGACAGGGAAGGGCTTTCTTT. Its translation: CASRVGQGRAFF.

This clone occurred once. The genes are TRBV18 and TRBJ1-1; D perhaps matches TRBD1 (5 bases). V lost 5 bases to trimming and J lost 1 base, with 11 bases between them. The CDR3 spans 14 residues. Per the germline V gene, CDR1 is KGHSH and CDR2 is LQKENI. The CDR3 DNA follows: TGTGCCAGCTCATATAACAGGCAGAACACTGAAGCTTTCTTT. Translating it yields CASSYNRQNTEAFF.

This sequence joins TRBV9 and TRBJ2-7; 15 bases align to TRBD2. CDR1 is SGDLS, CDR2 YYNGEE, per germline. V was clipped by 2 bases and J by 3 bases; unmatched bases: 9. The CDR3 runs to 18 residues. CDR3 DNA: TGTGCCAGCAGCGTCGGGACTAGCGGGAGGAGAAAGGGCTACGAGCAGTACTTC. Protein product: CASSVGTSGRRKGYEQYF. Combining the CDR3 with reference TRBV9 and TRBJ2-7 gives the whole variable domain DSGVTQTPKHLITATGQRVTLRCSPRSGDLSVYWYQQSLDQGLQFLIQYYNGEERAKGNILERFSAQQFPDLHSELNLSSLELGDSALYFCASSVGTSGRRKGYEQYFGPGTRLTVT.

As concerns this clone: One end of the junction does not line up with germline, which may come from a read error. The identical CDR3 is also encoded by other nucleotide sequences in the sample. The chain links TRBV29-1 to TRBJ2-2; D uncertain. Germline loops: CDR1 SQVTM, CDR2 ANQGSEA. This CDR3 has 14 residues. CDR3 residues: CSVEGEANTGELFF. The CDR3 region has the DNA TGCAGCGTTGAAGGGGAAGCGAATACCGGGGAGCTGTTTTTT.

The V gene is TRBV7-2, the J gene TRBJ2-5; D ambiguous. The germline V gene has CDR1 SGHTA and CDR2 FQGNSA. The CDR3 contains 15 residues. The V and J ends lost 1 base and 4 bases respectively, with 13 bases between them. The CDR3 DNA reads TGTGCCAGCAGCTTAGGTCCCAGCCTGCGAGAGACCCAGTACTTC. This codes for CASSLGPSLRETQYF. The variable domain in full, completed from reference TRBV7-2 and TRBJ2-5, reads GAGVSQSPSNKVTEKGKDVELRCDPISGHTALYWYRQSLGQGLEFLIYFQGNSAPDKSGLPSDRFSAERTGGSVSTLTIQRTQQEDSAVYLCASSLGPSLRETQYFGPGTRLLVL.

The rearrangement uses TRBV29-1 and TRBJ2-2, with D perhaps matching TRBD1 (6 bases). The V gene lost 1 base and the J gene lost 1 base, with 10 bases spanning the gap. This CDR3 contains 15 residues. CDR1 and CDR2 from the germline V gene are SQVTM and ANQGSEA. In DNA, the CDR3 is TGCAGCGTTGAAGCCGTCAGGGGGAACACCGGGGAGCTGTTTTTT. Translating it yields CSVEAVRGNTGELFF.

This clone has just a few counts. The chain has TRBV5-4 and TRBJ2-1; 10 nucleotides agree with TRBD2. This CDR3 is 18 amino acids long. CDR1 and CDR2 from the germline V gene are SGHNT and YYREEE (reference sequence). The V gene end was trimmed by 3 bases and the J gene end by 0 bases; junction bases not matched to a gene: 9. The DNA of the CDR3 is TGTGCCAGCAGCTCCCAGGGTAGCGGGGGGAGCTCCTACAATGAGCAGTTCTTC. It codes for CASSSQGSGGSSYNEQFF.

The chain combines TRBV6-5 with TRBJ1-1; maybe TRBD1 (5 bases). This CDR3 contains 14 residues. Between the trimmed V and J ends, which lost 6 bases and 6 bases, there was a span of 17 bases. CDR1 MNHEY and CDR2 SVGAGI come from the germline V gene. The CDR3: CASRIRAGTPEAFF. CDR3 in DNA: TGTGCCAGCAGAATACGGGCAGGGACCCCTGAAGCTTTCTTT.

This clone occurred a few times. The chain is built from TRBV6-6 and TRBJ1-6; 11 nucleotides align to TRBD1. The J segment lost 9 bases and the V segment lost 5 bases, leaving 6 bases of the junction unmatched. This CDR3 spans 15 amino acids. From germline, CDR1 is MNHNY and CDR2 SVGAGI (reference sequence). The CDR3 DNA follows: TGTGCCAGCAGTAGGACAGGGGGCTTCAGTTCACCCCTCCACTTT. It is translated as CASSRTGGFSSPLHF.

This clone is a singleton in its sample. One end of the junction varies from germline; a read error may be responsible. The rearrangement uses TRBV7-2 and TRBJ1-5; the match to TRBD1 covers 8 bases. Germline-derived CDR1 and CDR2 are SGHTA and FQGNSA. CDR3 length: 16 residues. In DNA, the CDR3 is TGTGCCGGCAGCCGGACCGGGACAGGATTAAATCAGCCCCAGCATTTT. Amino acid sequence: CAGSRTGTGLNQPQHF.

The chain uses TRBV5-5 and TRBJ1-2; 10 nucleotides align to TRBD1. From germline, CDR1 is SGHKS and CDR2 YYEKEE (reference sequence). Trimming cost V 4 bases and J 1 base; bases outside gene matches: 4. CDR3 length: 15 residues. The CDR3 protein is CASSAGQGGNYGYTF. As DNA, the CDR3 is TGTGCCAGCAGCGCAGGACAGGGGGGTAACTATGGCTACACCTTC.

In this sample, this clone turned up once. V is TRBV30 and J is TRBJ1-2, with 7 bases identical to TRBD1. Germline V gene sequence: CDR1 GTSNPN, CDR2 SVGIG (reference sequence). The CDR3 extends over 13 amino acids. Unmatched junction bases numbered 2, after V lost 2 bases and J lost 2 bases. The CDR3 loop reads CAWSSQGNYGYTF. The CDR3 bases are TGTGCCTGGAGTTCACAGGGGAACTATGGCTACACCTTC.

The chain is built from TRBV7-3 and TRBJ1-1, with TRBD1 matching over 8 bases. The CDR3 has 15 amino acids. J was trimmed by 4 bases and V by 4 bases; bases with no gene match: 8. Germline V CDR1 and CDR2: SGHTA, FQGTGA. CDR3 sequence (DNA): TGTGCCAGCAGCTCGACAGGGGATAAGAGCACTGAAGCTTTCTTT. Its translation: CASSSTGDKSTEAFF.

This chain connects TRBV7-2 to TRBJ2-7; D is unclear. CDR3 length: 13 residues. The germline V gene encodes CDR1 SGHTA and CDR2 FQGNSA. Trimming took off 4 bases at V and 0 bases at J, with 7 bases between the two ends. The CDR3 spells CASSSKSSYEQYF. CDR3 DNA sequence: TGTGCCAGCAGCTCAAAGAGCTCCTACGAGCAGTACTTC.

This chain's CDR3 is CASRPDTRGYEQYF. The CDR3 bases are TGTGCCAGCAGACCCGATACTCGGGGCTACGAGCAGTACTTC. This chain uses TRBV6-6 with TRBJ2-7; D may be TRBD2 (5 bases). The germline V gene has CDR1 MNHNY and CDR2 SVGAGI (reference sequence). The CDR3 sequence is 14 residues long. The V end was cut by 6 bases, the J end by 3 bases, with 15 bases between.

J is TRBJ2-2 and V is TRBV11-2; the D gene is possibly TRBD2 (7 bases). Germline CDR1 and CDR2: SGHAT and FQNNGV. There are 15 residues in the CDR3. Trimming pared 3 bases from V and 4 bases from J, leaving 12 bases between. CDR3 bases: TGTGCCAGCAGCTTTGGGGGGGCCGGCACCGGGGAGCTGTTTTTT. Protein sequence: CASSFGGAGTGELFF. Full variable domain (remainder filled in from reference TRBV11-2 and TRBJ2-2): EAGVAQSPRYKIIEKRQSVAFWCNPISGHATLYWYQQILGQGPKLLIQFQNNGVVDDSQLPKDRFSAERLKGVDSTLKIQPAKLEDSAVYLCASSFGGAGTGELFFGEGSRLTVL.

A single count supports this clone. This sequence joins TRBV19 and TRBJ2-1; tentative D call: TRBD2 (7 bases). The germline CDR1 and CDR2 sequences are LNHDA and SQIVND (reference sequence). The V end was cut by 1 base, the J end by 4 bases, with 17 bases between. The CDR3 has 17 residues. CDR3 amino acids: CASSIVARGRSYNEQFF. CDR3 in DNA: TGTGCCAGTAGTATAGTGGCGCGGGGGCGCTCATACAATGAGCAGTTCTTC.

V is TRBV7-2 and J is TRBJ1-1; D may be TRBD1 (6 bases). Germline V gene sequence: CDR1 SGHTA, CDR2 FQGNSA. CDR3 length equals 14 residues. Trimming removed 5 bases at V and 5 bases at J, with 15 bases between. CDR3 residues: CASSRDGGRTEAFF. The CDR3 coding sequence is TGTGCCAGCAGCCGGGACGGGGGCCGGACTGAAGCTTTCTTT.

The chain uses TRBV5-1 and TRBJ2-1, with D unresolved. Trimming took 2 bases from V and 5 from J, leaving 14 bases between them. This CDR3 comprises 15 residues. Germline V gene data show CDR1 as SGHRS and CDR2 as YFSETQ. The CDR3 sequence is CASSFLGDQNNEQFF. The CDR3 nucleotides read TGCGCCAGCAGCTTTCTAGGAGACCAAAACAATGAGCAGTTCTTC. Full variable domain (missing parts from reference TRBV5-1 and TRBJ2-1): KAGVTQTPRYLIKTRGQQVTLSCSPISGHRSVSWYQQTPGQGLQFLFEYFSETQRNKGNFPGRFSGRQFSNSRSEMNVSTLELGDSALYLCASSFLGDQNNEQFFGPGTRLTVL.